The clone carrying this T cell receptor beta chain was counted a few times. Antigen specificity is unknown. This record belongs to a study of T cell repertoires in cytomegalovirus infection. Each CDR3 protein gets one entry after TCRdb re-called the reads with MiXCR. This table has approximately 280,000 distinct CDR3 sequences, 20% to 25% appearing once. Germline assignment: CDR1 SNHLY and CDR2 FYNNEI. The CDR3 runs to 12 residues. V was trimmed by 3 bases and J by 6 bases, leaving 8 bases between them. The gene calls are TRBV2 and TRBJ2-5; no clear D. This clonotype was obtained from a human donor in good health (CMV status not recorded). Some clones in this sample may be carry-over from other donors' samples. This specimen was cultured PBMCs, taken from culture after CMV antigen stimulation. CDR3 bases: TGTGCCAGCAGTGAGTTTCCGAAGACCCAGTACTTC. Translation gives CASSEFPKTQYF.